Listed below are T cell receptor beta chains from one sample, sequenced in a study of cytomegalovirus exposure and HLA in healthy donors. Some clones are missing from TCRdb's copy, which holds only in-frame ones; the method was immunoSEQ multiplex PCR. Of around 140,000 clones in the sample, 75% to 85% are singletons; the top ten hold about 5%. The sequenced sample was PBMCs. The receptor source for this set is a man between 40 and 49 years old in good health and CMV-seronegative. The CDR3 runs from the conserved cysteine through the conserved F or W. D genes are given only for firm matches. Clone size appears in some rows only: once, few, many, or a class for an expanded clone.

d_call j_call clone_size v_call cdr3_aa cdr3_nt
TRBD1 TRBJ2-7 - TRBV28 CASSSQRGQGPSYEQYF TGTGCCAGCAGTTCGCAGAGGGGACAGGGGCCGTCCTACGAGCAGTACTTC
- TRBJ1-1 once TRBV30 CAWSVRKGGFILNTEAFF TGTGCCTGGAGTGTTAGAAAAGGCGGCTTCATCCTGAACACTGAAGCTTTCTTT
TRBD2 TRBJ2-5 - TRBV27 CASGSPGGTQYF TGTGCCAGCGGGAGTCCGGGAGGGACCCAGTACTTC
- TRBJ2-3 - TRBV2 CASTARTDTQYF TGTGCCAGCACGGCCAGGACAGATACGCAGTATTTT
TRBD1 TRBJ1-2 - TRBV25-1 CASSGLTGGSYGYTF TGTGCCAGCAGTGGCCTGACAGGGGGCAGCTATGGCTACACCTTC
TRBD2 TRBJ2-7 - TRBV5-6 CASSLFSGASYEQYF TGTGCCAGCAGCTTGTTTAGCGGGGCTTCCTACGAGCAGTACTTC
- TRBJ2-7 - TRBV5-6 CASSAHRVEQYF TGTGCCAGCAGCGCGCACAGGGTCGAGCAGTACTTC
TRBD1 TRBJ1-2 - TRBV28 CASRAGTGGNYGYTF TGTGCCAGCAGAGCCGGGACAGGGGGCAACTATGGCTACACCTTC
- TRBJ1-1 - TRBV5-4 CASSLASYTEAFF TGTGCCAGCAGCTTGGCCTCCTACACTGAAGCTTTCTTT
- TRBJ2-5 - TRBV10-3 CAIGRDGPPETQYF TGTGCCATCGGGCGGGACGGCCCCCCAGAGACCCAGTACTTC
TRBD1 TRBJ2-6 - TRBV9 CASLRGQGAWSGANVLTF TGTGCCAGCCTCCGGGGACAGGGGGCTTGGTCTGGGGCCAACGTCCTGACTTTC
TRBD1 TRBJ2-6 - TRBV5-1 CASSYDRGGAGANVLTF TGCGCCAGCAGTTATGACAGGGGCGGCGCTGGGGCCAACGTCCTGACTTTC
- TRBJ2-7 - TRBV15 CATSRDMAGLFYEQYF TGTGCCACCAGCAGAGATATGGCAGGGCTCTTCTACGAGCAGTACTTC
- TRBJ2-7 once TRBV5-4 CASSSTYEQYF TGTGCCAGCAGCTCTACCTACGAGCAGTACTTC
- TRBJ2-5 - TRBV11-1 CASSSRSPGGETQYF TGTGCCAGCAGCAGCCGTTCCCCGGGCGGGGAGACCCAGTACTTC
- TRBJ1-5 - TRBV6-1 CASSEQADNQPQHF TGTGCCAGCAGTGAACAGGCCGACAATCAGCCCCAGCATTTT
TRBD1 TRBJ1-3 - TRBV29-1 CSGRQGAGNTIYF TGCAGCGGACGACAGGGGGCTGGAAACACCATATATTTT
TRBD2 TRBJ2-3 - TRBV5-1 CASSRTSGGAKDTQYF TGCGCCAGCAGCAGGACTAGCGGGGGGGCCAAAGATACGCAGTATTTT
TRBD1 TRBJ1-6 - TRBV28 CASRGQGARNSPLHF TGTGCCAGCAGGGGACAGGGGGCTCGGAATTCACCCCTCCACTTT
TRBD2 TRBJ2-1 - TRBV28 CASSSPPGRGNNEQFF TGTGCCAGCAGTTCACCCCCAGGGAGGGGAAACAATGAGCAGTTCTTC
TRBD1 TRBJ2-7 - TRBV5-1 CASRSPGQVFGEQYF TGCGCCAGCAGAAGTCCGGGACAGGTCTTCGGCGAGCAGTACTTC
TRBD2 TRBJ2-5 - TRBV5-1 CASSRSGGQVQETQYF TGCGCCAGCAGCCGCAGCGGGGGGCAGGTCCAAGAGACCCAGTACTTC
- TRBJ2-3 - TRBV18 CASSPVGADTDTQYF TGTGCCAGCTCACCGGTGGGGGCGGACACAGATACGCAGTATTTT
- TRBJ1-2 - TRBV2 CASSENRGTGYTF TGTGCCAGCAGTGAAAATAGGGGTACCGGCTACACCTTC
- TRBJ1-1 - TRBV9 CASSLRVRGTEAFF TGTGCCAGCAGCCTCAGGGTAAGGGGCACTGAAGCTTTCTTT
- TRBJ2-7 - TRBV20-1 CSAASVYEQYF TGCAGTGCGGCTAGCGTCTACGAGCAGTACTTC
- TRBJ1-1 - TRBV7-9 CASSSLTRGEAEAFF TGTGCCAGCAGCTCCCTGACACGGGGGGAAGCTGAAGCTTTCTTT
TRBD1 TRBJ1-1 - TRBV7-2 CASSQPWTGKNTEAFF TGTGCCAGCAGCCAACCCTGGACAGGGAAGAACACTGAAGCTTTCTTT
TRBD1 TRBJ1-1 - TRBV6-6 CASSTSRDSEAFF TGTGCCAGCAGTACTTCCCGGGACAGTGAAGCTTTCTTT
TRBD2 TRBJ2-5 - TRBV6-1 CASSEFLGAGTSGGAGQETQYF TGTGCCAGCAGTGAATTCTTGGGGGCCGGGACTAGCGGGGGGGCCGGCCAGGAGACCCAGTACTTC
TRBD1 TRBJ1-3 - TRBV28 CASSPFSGGSSGNTIYF TGTGCCAGCAGTCCTTTCTCAGGGGGCAGTTCTGGAAACACCATATATTTT
TRBD1 TRBJ1-6 - TRBV28 CASSPGQGYSPLHF TGTGCCAGCAGTCCGGGACAGGGATACTCACCCCTCCACTTT
TRBD1 TRBJ1-6 - TRBV7-2 CASSRDRVDNSPLHF TGTGCCAGCAGCAGGGACAGGGTTGATAATTCACCCCTCCACTTT
TRBD2 TRBJ2-1 - TRBV7-2 CASSLARLAVNNEQFF TGTGCCAGCAGCTTAGCGAGACTAGCGGTGAACAATGAGCAGTTCTTC
- TRBJ2-2 - TRBV4-2 CASSQTAGELFF TGTGCCAGCAGCCAGACAGCCGGGGAGCTGTTTTTT
TRBD1 TRBJ1-1 once TRBV5-5 CASSFGQGKNTEAFF TGTGCCAGCAGCTTCGGACAGGGTAAGAACACTGAAGCTTTCTTT
- TRBJ1-1 - TRBV28 CASSAGLGAWNTEAFF TGTGCCAGCAGTGCAGGGTTGGGGGCTTGGAACACTGAAGCTTTCTTT